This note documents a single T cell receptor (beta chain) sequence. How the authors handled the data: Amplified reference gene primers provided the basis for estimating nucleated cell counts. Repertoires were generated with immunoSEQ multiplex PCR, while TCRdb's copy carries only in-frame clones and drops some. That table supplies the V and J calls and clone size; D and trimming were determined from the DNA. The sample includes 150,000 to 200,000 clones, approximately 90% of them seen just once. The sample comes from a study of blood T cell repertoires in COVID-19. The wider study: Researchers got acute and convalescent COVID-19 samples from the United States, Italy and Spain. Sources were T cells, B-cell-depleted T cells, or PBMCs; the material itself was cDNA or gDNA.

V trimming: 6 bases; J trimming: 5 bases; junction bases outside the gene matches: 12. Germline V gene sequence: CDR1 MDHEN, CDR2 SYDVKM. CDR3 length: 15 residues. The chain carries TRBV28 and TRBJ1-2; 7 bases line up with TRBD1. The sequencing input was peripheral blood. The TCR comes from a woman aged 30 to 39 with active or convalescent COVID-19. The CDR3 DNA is TGTGCCAGCAGCCCAAGGGGGCGGCAGAGGTATGGCTACACCTTC. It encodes CASSPRGRQRYGYTF.